This TCR beta chain is from a study of early T cells in non-severe SARS-CoV-2 infection. Across the study: Chains were not paired, and sequencing was done on bulk RNA from unsorted whole blood.

Germline values: CDR1 SGHAT, CDR2 FQNNGV. CDR3 length equals 14 residues. Trimming took 1 base from V and 4 from J, leaving 10 bases between them. cDNA molecules, individually, were tagged with unique molecular identifiers. TCRdb re-derived calls from the 5' RACE reads in MiXCR, one entry per CDR3 protein. Of around 70,000 distinct CDR3 sequences listed, 8% to 9.5% are singletons. Study observations and caveats: The VDJdb matching leaned toward anti-spike CD8 responses and overlooked private and CD4 specificities.

With respect to this clonotype: Its target is unknown.

Sequences were obtained from whole blood. This chain uses TRBV11-2 with TRBJ1-1; D gene ambiguous. This sequence was found in an adult who was a healthcare worker with PCR-confirmed SARS-CoV-2 infection or an uninfected control (not recorded which). CDR3 region: CASSLVGLRTEAFF. In nucleotides, the CDR3 is TGTGCCAGCAGCTTAGTGGGCCTGCGCACTGAAGCTTTCTTT.